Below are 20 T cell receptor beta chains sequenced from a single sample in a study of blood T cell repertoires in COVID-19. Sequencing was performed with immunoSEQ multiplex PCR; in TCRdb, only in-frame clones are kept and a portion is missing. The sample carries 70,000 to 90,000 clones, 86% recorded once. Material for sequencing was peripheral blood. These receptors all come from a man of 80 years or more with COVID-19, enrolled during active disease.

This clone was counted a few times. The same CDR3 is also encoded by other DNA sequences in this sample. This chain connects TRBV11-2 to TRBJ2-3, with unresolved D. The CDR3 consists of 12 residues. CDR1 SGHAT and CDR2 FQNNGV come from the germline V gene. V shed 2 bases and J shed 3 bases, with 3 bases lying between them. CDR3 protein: CASSLRTDTQYF. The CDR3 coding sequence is TGTGCCAGCAGCTTACGTACAGATACGCAGTATTTT.

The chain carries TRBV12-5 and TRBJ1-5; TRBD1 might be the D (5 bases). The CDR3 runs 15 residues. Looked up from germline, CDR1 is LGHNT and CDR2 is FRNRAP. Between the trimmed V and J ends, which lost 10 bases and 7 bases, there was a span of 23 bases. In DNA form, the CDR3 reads TGTGCTAACAGGAGTGCGCCTCCGGCCGGGCAGCCCCAGCATTTT. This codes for CANRSAPPAGQPQHF.

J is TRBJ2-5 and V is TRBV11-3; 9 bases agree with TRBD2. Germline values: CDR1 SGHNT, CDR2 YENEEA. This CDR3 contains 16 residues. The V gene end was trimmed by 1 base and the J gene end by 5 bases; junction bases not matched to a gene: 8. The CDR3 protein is CASSLGAAGGWETQYF. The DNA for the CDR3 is TGTGCCAGCAGCTTAGGAGCAGCGGGGGGTTGGGAGACCCAGTACTTC. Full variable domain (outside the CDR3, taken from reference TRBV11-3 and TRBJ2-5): EAGVVQSPRYKIIEKKQPVAFWCNPISGHNTLYWYLQNLGQGPELLIRYENEEAVDDSQLPKDRFSAERLKGVDSTLKIQPAELGDSAVYLCASSLGAAGGWETQYFGPGTRLLVL.

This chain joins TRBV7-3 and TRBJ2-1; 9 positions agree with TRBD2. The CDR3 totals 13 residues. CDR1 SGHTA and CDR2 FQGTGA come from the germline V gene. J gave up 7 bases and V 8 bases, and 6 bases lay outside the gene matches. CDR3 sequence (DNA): TGTGCCAGCGGGGCTAGCGGGACTAATGAGCAGTTCTTC. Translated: CASGASGTNEQFF.

CDR3 DNA: TGTGCCAGCAGAGACAGGGGTGGAGGAGTAGAAGGCTACACCTTC. It codes for CASRDRGGGVEGYTF. The chain is built from TRBV6-5 and TRBJ1-2, with TRBD1 identical over 8 bases. CDR1 and CDR2 from the germline V gene are MNHEY and SVGAGI. The CDR3 runs to 15 residues. V was clipped by 6 bases and J by 8 bases; unmatched bases: 14.

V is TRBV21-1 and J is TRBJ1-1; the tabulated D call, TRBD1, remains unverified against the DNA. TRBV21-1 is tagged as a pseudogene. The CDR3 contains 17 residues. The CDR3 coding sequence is TGTGCCAGCAGCAAAGCGCTCGAGCAGGGCGGGAACACTGAAGCTTTCTTT. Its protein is CASSKALEQGGNTEAFF.

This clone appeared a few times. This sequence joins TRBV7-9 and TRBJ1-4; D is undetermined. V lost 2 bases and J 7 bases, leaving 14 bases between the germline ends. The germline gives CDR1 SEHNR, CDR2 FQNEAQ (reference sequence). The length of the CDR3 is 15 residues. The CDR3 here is CASSLSNSGPEKLFF. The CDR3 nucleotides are TGTGCCAGCAGCTTAAGTAACAGCGGGCCTGAAAAACTGTTTTTT.

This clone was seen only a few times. The CDR3 is CASRGTGQVRLFF. Here the CDR3 DNA reads TGCGCCAGCAGGGGGACAGGGCAAGTACGACTGTTTTTT. This chain connects TRBV5-1 to TRBJ1-4, with TRBD1 identical over 9 bases. CDR3 length equals 13 residues. J was trimmed by 13 bases and V by 5 bases; bases with no gene match: 9. Germline lookup yields CDR1 SGHRS and CDR2 YFSETQ. The full variable domain, completed using reference TRBV5-1 and TRBJ1-4, is KAGVTQTPRYLIKTRGQQVTLSCSPISGHRSVSWYQQTPGQGLQFLFEYFSETQRNKGNFPGRFSGRQFSNSRSEMNVSTLELGDSALYLCASRGTGQVRLFFGSGTQLSVL.

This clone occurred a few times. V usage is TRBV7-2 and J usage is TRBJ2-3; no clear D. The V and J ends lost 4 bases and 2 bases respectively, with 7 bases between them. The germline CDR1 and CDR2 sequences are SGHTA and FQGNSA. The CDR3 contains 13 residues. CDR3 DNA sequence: TGTGCCAGCAGCTCGAGTAACACAGATACGCAGTATTTT. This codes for CASSSSNTDTQYF. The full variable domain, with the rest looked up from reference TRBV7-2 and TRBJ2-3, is GAGVSQSPSNKVTEKGKDVELRCDPISGHTALYWYRQSLGQGLEFLIYFQGNSAPDKSGLPSDRFSAERTGGSVSTLTIQRTQQEDSAVYLCASSSSNTDTQYFGPGTRLTVL.

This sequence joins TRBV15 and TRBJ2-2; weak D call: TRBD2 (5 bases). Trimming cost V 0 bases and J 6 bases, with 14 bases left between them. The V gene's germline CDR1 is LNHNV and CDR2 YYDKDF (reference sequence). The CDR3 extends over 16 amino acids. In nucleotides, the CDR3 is TGTGCCACCAGCAGAGAGGGAACGGGGTCGGCCGGGGAGCTGTTTTTT. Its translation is CATSREGTGSAGELFF.

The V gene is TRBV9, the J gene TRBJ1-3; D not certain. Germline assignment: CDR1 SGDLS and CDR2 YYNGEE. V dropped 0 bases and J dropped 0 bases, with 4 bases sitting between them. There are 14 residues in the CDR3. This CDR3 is CASSVAVSGNTIYF. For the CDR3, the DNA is TGTGCCAGCAGCGTAGCCGTCTCTGGAAACACCATATATTTT. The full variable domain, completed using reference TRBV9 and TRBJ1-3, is DSGVTQTPKHLITATGQRVTLRCSPRSGDLSVYWYQQSLDQGLQFLIQYYNGEERAKGNILERFSAQQFPDLHSELNLSSLELGDSALYFCASSVAVSGNTIYFGEGSWLTVV.

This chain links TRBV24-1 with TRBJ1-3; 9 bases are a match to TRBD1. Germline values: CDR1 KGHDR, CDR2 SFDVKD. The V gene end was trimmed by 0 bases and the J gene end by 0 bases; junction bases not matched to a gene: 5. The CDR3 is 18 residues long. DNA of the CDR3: TGTGCCACCAGTGATTTGTGGGGGACAGGGAGCTCTGGAAACACCATATATTTT. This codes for CATSDLWGTGSSGNTIYF.

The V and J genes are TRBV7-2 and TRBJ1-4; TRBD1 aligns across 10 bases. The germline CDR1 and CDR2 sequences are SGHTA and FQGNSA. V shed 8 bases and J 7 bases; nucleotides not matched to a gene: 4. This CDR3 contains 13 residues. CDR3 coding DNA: TGTGCCAGCCGCGGACAGGGGGGTGAAAAACTGTTTTTT. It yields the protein CASRGQGGEKLFF.

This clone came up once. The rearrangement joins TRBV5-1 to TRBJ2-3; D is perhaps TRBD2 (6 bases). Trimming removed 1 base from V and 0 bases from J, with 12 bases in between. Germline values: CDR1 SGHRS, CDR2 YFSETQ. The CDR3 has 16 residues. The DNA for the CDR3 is TGCGCCAGCAGCTTGTGGAGGGAGACTAGCACAGATACGCAGTATTTT. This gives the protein CASSLWRETSTDTQYF. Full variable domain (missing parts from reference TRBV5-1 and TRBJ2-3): KAGVTQTPRYLIKTRGQQVTLSCSPISGHRSVSWYQQTPGQGLQFLFEYFSETQRNKGNFPGRFSGRQFSNSRSEMNVSTLELGDSALYLCASSLWRETSTDTQYFGPGTRLTVL.

CDR3 sequence: CASSLVEGSEKLFF. The CDR3 DNA reads TGTGCCAGCAGCTTAGTGGAGGGGTCTGAAAAACTGTTTTTT. This chain uses TRBV7-2 with TRBJ1-4; D might be TRBD1 (5 bases). Germline values: CDR1 SGHTA, CDR2 FQGNSA. V was cut by 1 base and J by 7 bases, with 10 bases left in between. CDR3 size: 14 residues.

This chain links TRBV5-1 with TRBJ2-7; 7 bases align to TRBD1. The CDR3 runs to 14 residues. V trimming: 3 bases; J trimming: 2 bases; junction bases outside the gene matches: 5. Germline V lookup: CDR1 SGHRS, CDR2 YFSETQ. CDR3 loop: CASSSGTVPYEQYF. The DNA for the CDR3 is TGCGCCAGCAGCTCAGGGACAGTGCCCTACGAGCAGTACTTC.

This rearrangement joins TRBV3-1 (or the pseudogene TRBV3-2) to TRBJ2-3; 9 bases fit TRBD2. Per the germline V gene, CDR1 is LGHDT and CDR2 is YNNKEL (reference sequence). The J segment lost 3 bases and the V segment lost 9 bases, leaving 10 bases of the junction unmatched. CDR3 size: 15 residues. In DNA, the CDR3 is TGTGCCAGAAAGAAGGCTAGCGGGGTTACAGATACGCAGTATTTT. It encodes CARKKASGVTDTQYF.

Here the CDR3 DNA reads TGTGCCAGCGGAATAAGCGGGGGCCCGACGGGGGAGCTGTTTTTT. It is translated as CASGISGGPTGELFF. This chain joins TRBV2 and TRBJ2-2, with TRBD2 identical over 8 bases. Germline lookup yields CDR1 SNHLY and CDR2 FYNNEI. The CDR3 sequence is 15 residues long. Trimming took 8 bases from V and 8 from J; bases not matched to a gene: 13.

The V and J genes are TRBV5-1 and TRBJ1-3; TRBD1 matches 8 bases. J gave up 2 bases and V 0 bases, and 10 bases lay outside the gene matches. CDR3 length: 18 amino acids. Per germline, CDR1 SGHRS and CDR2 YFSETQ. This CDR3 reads CASSLGPRTGTTGNTIYF. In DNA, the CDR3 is TGCGCCAGCAGCTTGGGACCCAGGACAGGGACCACTGGAAACACCATATATTTT.

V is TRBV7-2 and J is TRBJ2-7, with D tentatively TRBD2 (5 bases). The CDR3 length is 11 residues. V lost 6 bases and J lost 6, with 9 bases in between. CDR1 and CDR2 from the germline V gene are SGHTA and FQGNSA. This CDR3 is CASRYAGEQYF. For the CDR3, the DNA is TGTGCCAGCAGGTATGCGGGCGAGCAGTACTTC.